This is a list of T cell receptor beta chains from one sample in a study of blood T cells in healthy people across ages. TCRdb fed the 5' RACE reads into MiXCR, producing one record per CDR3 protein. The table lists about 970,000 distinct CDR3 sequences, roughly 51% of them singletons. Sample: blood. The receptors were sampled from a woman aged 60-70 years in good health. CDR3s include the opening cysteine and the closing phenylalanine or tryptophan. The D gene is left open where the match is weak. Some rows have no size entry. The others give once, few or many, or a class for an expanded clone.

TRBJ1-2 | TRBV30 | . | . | CAFSLLLGGYTF | TGTGCCTTCTCCCTCCTTCTTGGCGGCTACACCTTC
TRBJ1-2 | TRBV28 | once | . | CASSFAYVYGYTF | TGTGCCAGCAGTTTTGCGTATGTCTATGGCTACACCTTC
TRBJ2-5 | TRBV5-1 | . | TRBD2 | CASRTGSGEREYF | TGCGCCAGCAGAACAGGTAGCGGGGAAAGGGAGTACTTC
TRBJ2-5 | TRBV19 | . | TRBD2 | CASSVTSVQETQYF | TGTGCCAGTAGTGTAACTAGCGTTCAAGAGACCCAGTACTTC
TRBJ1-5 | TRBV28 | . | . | CASSPSLREWSNQPQHF | TGTGCCAGCAGTCCGTCCCTCAGGGAGTGGAGCAATCAGCCCCAGCATTTT
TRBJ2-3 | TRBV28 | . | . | CASSPPNPDTQYF | TGTGCCAGCAGTCCGCCGAACCCAGATACGCAGTATTTT
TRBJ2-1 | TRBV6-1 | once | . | CASSVVGIYNEQFF | TGTGCCAGCAGTGTGGTGGGGATCTACAATGAGCAGTTCTTC
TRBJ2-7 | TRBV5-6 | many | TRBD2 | CASSLGLAGVNEQYF | TGTGCCAGCAGCTTGGGCCTAGCGGGAGTGAACGAGCAGTACTTC
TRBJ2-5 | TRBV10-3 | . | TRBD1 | CAISELDRAARETQYF | TGTGCCATCAGTGAGTTGGACAGGGCGGCCCGAGAGACCCAGTACTTC
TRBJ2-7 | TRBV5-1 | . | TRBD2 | CASSSLGLAEGYEQYF | TGCGCCAGCAGCTCCCTCGGACTAGCGGAGGGATACGAGCAGTACTTC
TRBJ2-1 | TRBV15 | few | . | CATSKASPYNEQFF | TGTGCCACCAGCAAAGCGTCCCCCTACAATGAGCAGTTCTTC
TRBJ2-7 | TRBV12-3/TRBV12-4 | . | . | CASSLGTARGEQYF | TGTGCCAGCAGTTTAGGGACGGCCAGGGGCGAGCAGTACTTC
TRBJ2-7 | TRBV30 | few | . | CAWSRAETREQYF | TGTGCCTGGAGTAGGGCGGAGACGCGGGAGCAGTACTTC
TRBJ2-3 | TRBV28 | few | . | CASSLWGGFSGSSSTDTQYF | TGTGCCAGCAGTTTATGGGGGGGTTTTAGCGGTTCCTCTAGCACAGATACGCAGTATTTT
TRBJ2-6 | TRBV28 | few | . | CASSRGNWSGANVLTF | TGTGCCAGCAGCCGGGGGAATTGGTCGGGGGCCAACGTCCTGACTTTC
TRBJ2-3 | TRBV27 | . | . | CASSPRTPRADTQYF | TGTGCCAGCAGTCCAAGGACCCCAAGGGCAGATACGCAGTATTTT
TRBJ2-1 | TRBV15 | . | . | CATRPKGGVRGEQFF | TGTGCCACCAGACCTAAAGGAGGGGTTAGGGGGGAGCAGTTCTTC